The entry below gives a single TCR beta chain sequence along with its context. Its matching antigen is unknown. The CDR3 runs 17 residues. From germline, CDR1 is DFQATT and CDR2 SNEGSKA (reference sequence). The sample belongs to a study of CD8+CD57+ T cells in acquired aplastic anemia. CDR3 and TCR beta VDJ profiling relied on genomic DNA as the template. In TCRdb, the reads were re-called with MiXCR into one record per CDR3 protein. The sample has 400,000 to 500,000 distinct CDR3 sequences; 55% to 75% are singletons. General study points: There were roughly 30 CD8+ CDR3 sequences that occurred in both patients and controls.

Sequencing used sorted CD4+, CD8+, or CD8+CD57+ T cells (not recorded which) from PBMCs. The chain joins TRBV20-1 to TRBJ2-6, with D tentatively TRBD2 (6 bases). The clonotype was recovered from a human donor in good health, serving as a control. This CDR3 reads CSAAKTGDNSGANVLTF. The CDR3 DNA sequence: TGCAGCGCTGCTAAAACGGGAGATAATTCTGGGGCCAACGTCCTGACTTTC.